This TCR beta chain was recorded in a study of cytomegalovirus exposure and HLA in healthy donors. Study outcomes and limitations: With high specificity and sensitivity, the classifier reportedly diagnosed cytomegalovirus status. TCR beta V segments were, for the most part, productive about 87% or about 30% of the time in an earlier analysis.

For this clone: The antigen remains unidentified.

Primers for the PCR totalled 60 Vbeta and 13 Jbeta. Assay used: immunoSEQ multiplex PCR; TCRdb lists only in-frame clones, some missing. The sample has roughly 150,000 clones, around 75% seen once. The receptor was derived from a man aged 40-49 years in good health and CMV-seronegative. Material for sequencing was PBMCs.

The CDR3 coding sequence is TGCGCCAGCAGCCAAGACCGGACATATAGCAATCAGCCCCAGCATTTT. It encodes CASSQDRTYSNQPQHF. The chain recombines TRBV4-1 with TRBJ1-5, with D perhaps matching TRBD1 (5 bases). V was shortened by 0 bases and J by 0 bases, with 9 bases between the two germline ends. The CDR3 sequence is 16 residues long. Germline assignment: CDR1 MGHRA and CDR2 YSYEKL.